One and the same sample provided the 31 T cell receptor beta chains below, sequenced in a study of blood T cells in healthy people across ages. Together with a sample-barcoded 5' primer, a J-beta primer mix was included in a second PCR lasting roughly 6 to 12 cycles. MiXCR, run by TCRdb on the 5' RACE reads, gives a single entry per CDR3 protein. The sample shows under 1,000,000 distinct CDR3 sequences, 46% of them seen only once. The sample was blood. The receptors were sampled from a man older than 75 in good health.

This clonotype came up once. The rearrangement uses TRBV18 and TRBJ2-2; D uncertain. Trimming stripped 1 base from V and 5 bases from J, with 17 bases between. This CDR3 has 17 residues. CDR1 and CDR2 (germline): KGHSH, LQKENI. The CDR3 protein is CASSPRQDVTRTGELFF. In nucleotides, the CDR3 is TGTGCCAGCTCACCACGCCAGGACGTAACAAGGACCGGGGAGCTGTTTTTT.

This clonotype showed up just a few times. The chain uses TRBV28 and TRBJ2-7, with D perhaps being TRBD1 or TRBD2 (5 bases each). The CDR3 runs to 12 residues. Germline CDR1 and CDR2: MDHEN and SYDVKM. Trimming pared 2 bases from V and 7 bases from J, leaving 9 bases between. In DNA form, the CDR3 reads TGTGCCAGCAGTTTAGGGACGAGGGAGCAGTACTTC. Translation: CASSLGTREQYF.

This clonotype came up many times. The V call is TRBV7-9, the J call TRBJ2-3, with D tentatively TRBD1 (6 bases). The V end was cut by 3 bases, the J end by 14 bases, with 18 bases between. The CDR3 has 13 residues. Germline V gene data show CDR1 as SEHNR and CDR2 as FQNEAQ (reference sequence). CDR3 sequence: CASSFRSGQLRYF. DNA for the CDR3: TGTGCCAGCAGCTTTCGATCGGGACAACTTCGGTATTTT.

The rearrangement uses TRBV14 and TRBJ2-3; D gene ambiguous. The CDR3 covers 14 residues. Looked up from germline, CDR1 is SGHDN and CDR2 is FVKESK. The V and J ends lost 3 bases and 8 bases respectively, with 15 bases between them. The CDR3 region is CASSQARSVGTQYF. DNA for the CDR3: TGTGCCAGCAGCCAGGCCAGGTCTGTAGGTACGCAGTATTTT.

As to this clonotype: An end of the junction differs from the germline gene, which may be a read error. The chain links TRBV7-9 to TRBJ1-2; maybe TRBD1 (5 bases). The CDR3 has 14 amino acids. Germline V lookup: CDR1 SEHNR, CDR2 FQNEAQ (reference sequence). CDR3 DNA: TGTACCAGCAGCTTACATAGTGCGCAGGGCGGCTACACCTTC. The encoded protein is CTSSLHSAQGGYTF.

This chain connects TRBV20-1 to TRBJ2-5; D is ambiguous. Trimming took 5 bases from V and 0 from J, leaving 10 bases between them. This CDR3 spans 13 amino acids. In germline, CDR1 is DFQATT, CDR2 SNEGSKA (reference sequence). This chain's CDR3 is CSAPIWNQETQYF. DNA of the CDR3: TGCAGTGCTCCCATTTGGAACCAAGAGACCCAGTACTTC.

The chain combines TRBV9 with TRBJ2-2; D is unclear. The CDR3 sequence is 17 residues long. Germline assignment: CDR1 SGDLS and CDR2 YYNGEE. Trimming cost V 0 bases and J 0 bases, with 12 bases left between them. As DNA, the CDR3 is TGTGCCAGCAGCGTAGTAGGCAGCCCTGCGAACACCGGGGAGCTGTTTTTT. Residues: CASSVVGSPANTGELFF.

The V gene is TRBV29-1, the J gene TRBJ2-2; 7 nucleotides match TRBD2. Germline V gene sequence: CDR1 SQVTM, CDR2 ANQGSEA. The CDR3 length is 14 residues. The junction had 6 bases not matched to a gene; V was cut back by 6 bases and J by 2 bases. CDR3 in amino acids: CSVRAGTNTGELFF. As DNA, the CDR3 is TGCAGCGTCCGAGCGGGGACCAACACCGGGGAGCTGTTTTTT.

This clonotype occurred many times. The gene calls are TRBV5-6 and TRBJ1-5, with TRBD1 as a possible D gene (6 bases). V gave up 0 bases and J gave up 3 bases, with 7 bases separating them. CDR3 size: 14 residues. Germline V gene data show CDR1 as SGHDT and CDR2 as YYEEEE. This CDR3 reads CASSLGDNNQPQHF. The CDR3 DNA reads as TGTGCCAGCAGCTTGGGGGACAACAATCAGCCCCAGCATTTT.

The chain couples TRBV2 to TRBJ2-1, with TRBD2 matching 12 bases. V shed 8 bases and J 7 bases; nucleotides not matched to a gene: 12. This CDR3 contains 16 residues. Germline CDR1 is SNHLY and CDR2 is FYNNEI. Written as DNA, the CDR3 is TGTGCCAGCTACCCTCAACTAGCGGGGGGCTCGAATGAGCAGTTCTTC. Translating gives CASYPQLAGGSNEQFF.

This chain links TRBV11-2 with TRBJ2-1, with 13 positions matching TRBD2. This CDR3 spans 14 amino acids. After removal of 5 bases from V and 15 bases from J, the junction contained 10 bases not matched to a gene. The germline V gene has CDR1 SGHAT and CDR2 FQNNGV. The CDR3 DNA sequence: TGTGCCAGCAGCCCGGGACTAGCGGGATTTGTTCCGTTCTTC. Translating gives CASSPGLAGFVPFF.

This chain joins TRBV20-1 and TRBJ1-5, with D possibly TRBD1 on 6 matching bases. CDR3 size: 13 residues. Germline V gene sequence: CDR1 DFQATT, CDR2 SNEGSKA (reference sequence). V shed 3 bases and J shed 4 bases, with 10 bases lying between them. The DNA of the CDR3 is TGCAGTGCTAGGCAACAGGGTAATCAGCCCCAGCATTTT. Amino acids: CSARQQGNQPQHF.

The V and J genes are TRBV27 and TRBJ2-1; 14 nucleotides match TRBD2. The germline CDR1 and CDR2 sequences are MNHEY and SMNVEV (reference sequence). The CDR3 spans 20 residues. The trim removed 0 bases at V and 8 bases at J, leaving 15 bases unmatched. The CDR3 loop reads CASSLSRGPMTSGRAYEQFF. CDR3 DNA: TGTGCCAGCAGTTTATCGAGGGGCCCAATGACTAGCGGGAGGGCTTATGAGCAGTTCTTC.

The chain is built from TRBV6-5 and TRBJ1-1; 8 positions agree with TRBD1. Germline assignment: CDR1 MNHEY and CDR2 SVGAGI. The CDR3 sequence is 15 residues long. J was trimmed by 1 base and V by 7 bases; bases with no gene match: 8. The CDR3 sequence is CASIGDRRSNTEAFF. Here the CDR3 DNA reads TGTGCCAGCATTGGGGACAGGAGATCGAACACTGAAGCTTTCTTT.

This clonotype was recorded a few times. The chain recombines TRBV28 with TRBJ2-7, with D hard to call. CDR3 length: 11 amino acids. Germline V gene lookup returns CDR1 MDHEN and CDR2 SYDVKM. The V end lost 5 bases, the J end lost 5 bases, and 7 bases lay between the germline ends. The CDR3 sequence: CASSPHHEQYF. CDR3 DNA sequence: TGTGCCAGCAGTCCCCACCACGAGCAGTACTTC.

The V gene is TRBV28, the J gene TRBJ2-3, with TRBD2 matching 12 bases. Trimming removed 5 bases from V and 6 bases from J; junction bases left unmatched: 18. This CDR3 region has 19 residues. The germline CDR1 and CDR2 sequences are MDHEN and SYDVKM. The CDR3 spells CASSSRLAGAPLKVDTQYF. As DNA, the CDR3 is TGTGCCAGCAGTAGCCGACTAGCGGGAGCGCCCTTAAAGGTTGATACGCAGTATTTT.

This sequence joins TRBV20-1 and TRBJ2-5; weak D call: TRBD2 (6 bases). Trimming took off 6 bases at V and 5 bases at J, with 19 bases between the two ends. The CDR3 contains 14 residues. Germline V lookup: CDR1 DFQATT, CDR2 SNEGSKA (reference sequence). DNA for the CDR3: TGCAGTGCCAAGTCGGCTAGCGCGGCCGAGACCCAGTACTTC. Translating gives CSAKSASAAETQYF.

In its sample, this clonotype was seen a few times. The chain joins TRBV10-1 to TRBJ2-7; the D gene is possibly TRBD2 (6 bases). V lost 0 bases and J 7 bases, leaving 13 bases between the germline ends. Germline V CDR1 and CDR2: WNHNN, SYGVQD (reference sequence). The CDR3 runs to 14 residues. CDR3 amino acids: CASSESAGLREQYF. CDR3 sequence (DNA): TGCGCCAGCAGTGAGTCGGCGGGATTGAGGGAGCAGTACTTC.

V is TRBV27 and J is TRBJ2-7; D gene uncertain. Per germline, CDR1 MNHEY and CDR2 SMNVEV (reference sequence). V lost 2 bases and J 2 bases, leaving 10 bases between the germline ends. The CDR3 contains 14 residues. CDR3 amino acids: CASSLPDSPYEQYF. CDR3 nucleotide sequence: TGTGCCAGCAGTTTACCCGACTCTCCCTACGAGCAGTACTTC.

The chain links TRBV20-1 to TRBJ2-5; 9 bases agree with TRBD1. Germline assignment: CDR1 DFQATT and CDR2 SNEGSKA (reference sequence). V gave up 1 base and J gave up 5 bases; unmatched junction bases: 5. The CDR3 length is 14 residues. Here the CDR3 reads CSARGRTGEETQYF. The DNA for the CDR3 is TGCAGTGCTAGAGGGAGGACAGGGGAGGAGACCCAGTACTTC.

The chain carries TRBV28 and TRBJ2-1; unclear D gene. In germline, CDR1 is MDHEN, CDR2 SYDVKM. There are 12 residues in the CDR3. Trimming shortened V by 2 bases and J by 7 bases, and 6 bases separated the two germline ends. The CDR3 is CASSLPVNEQFF. The CDR3 coding sequence is TGTGCCAGCAGTTTACCGGTAAATGAGCAGTTCTTC. The complete variable domain, with remaining parts taken from reference TRBV28 and TRBJ2-1, reads DVKVTQSSRYLVKRTGEKVFLECVQDMDHENMFWYRQDPGLGLRLIYFSYDVKMKEKGDIPEGYSVSREKKERFSLILESASTNQTSMYLCASSLPVNEQFFGPGTRLTVL.

The table lists this clonotype with a few counts. The junction does not match germline at one end; this may be a read error. The chain has TRBV5-1 and TRBJ2-6, with a tentative D call TRBD1 (5 bases). Per germline, CDR1 SGHRS and CDR2 YFSETQ. The CDR3 totals 15 residues. CDR3 nucleotide sequence: TGTGCCAGCAGCTTGGACATCTCTGGGGCCAACGTCCTGACTTTC. It codes for CASSLDISGANVLTF.

The sample holds a few counts of this clonotype. The chain carries TRBV28 and TRBJ2-7; TRBD1 or TRBD2 may be the D gene (6 bases each). CDR3 length: 14 amino acids. The V gene lost 6 bases and the J gene lost 3 bases, with 15 bases spanning the gap. Germline loops: CDR1 MDHEN, CDR2 SYDVKM. This CDR3 reads CASSHRGRDYEQYF. In DNA, the CDR3 is TGTGCCAGCAGCCATCGGGGGCGGGACTACGAGCAGTACTTC.

This clonotype was counted a few times. The chain links TRBV29-1 to TRBJ1-2; D gene ambiguous. Trimming took off 4 bases at V and 7 bases at J, with 19 bases between the two ends. Germline CDR1 is SQVTM and CDR2 is ANQGSEA. The CDR3 sequence is 14 residues long. In DNA form, the CDR3 reads TGCAGCGTTGGAATGTCGGAAAGAAGGGTTGGCTACACCTTC. It specifies CSVGMSERRVGYTF.

The sample holds one count of this clonotype. V usage is TRBV10-3 and J usage is TRBJ2-1; 13 nucleotides agree with TRBD2. CDR1 and CDR2 from the germline V gene are ENHRY and SYGVKD. The CDR3 has 13 residues. The junction had 0 bases not matched to a gene; V was cut back by 4 bases and J by 9 bases. CDR3 in amino acids: CAISGLAGGEQFF. DNA of the CDR3: TGTGCCATCAGTGGACTAGCGGGAGGTGAGCAGTTCTTC.

This clonotype appeared a few times. The chain has TRBV27 and TRBJ1-2; D may be TRBD1 (6 bases). In germline, CDR1 is MNHEY, CDR2 SMNVEV (reference sequence). V was cut by 2 bases and J by 3 bases, with 16 bases left in between. This CDR3 spans 16 amino acids. The CDR3 loop is CASSLNMGALDYGYTF. The CDR3 DNA reads TGTGCCAGCAGTTTAAATATGGGGGCCTTGGACTATGGCTACACCTTC.

The chain has TRBV4-1 and TRBJ2-4; D gene uncertain. The end of the DNA aligns better with TRBJ2-5, so the J call may be wrong. Germline values: CDR1 MGHRA, CDR2 YSYEKL. The CDR3 has 13 amino acids. CDR3 residues: CASSQGNSGTQYF. The CDR3, as DNA: TGCGCCAGCAGCCAAGGAAATTCAGGGACCCAGTACTTC.

The V and J genes are TRBV20-1 and TRBJ2-3; D may be TRBD2 (6 bases). Germline lookup yields CDR1 DFQATT and CDR2 SNEGSKA (reference sequence). V shed 1 base and J shed 2 bases, with 10 bases lying between them. The CDR3 consists of 14 residues. CDR3 in DNA: TGCAGTGCTAGAGTTGCGGGGTTCACAGATACGCAGTATTTT. This gives the protein CSARVAGFTDTQYF.

This clonotype was recorded a few times. This sequence joins TRBV20-1 and TRBJ2-2, with 11 nucleotides matching TRBD2. The CDR3 extends over 15 amino acids. The ends lost 5 bases at V and 7 bases at J; junction bases unmatched: 9. The germline V gene encodes CDR1 DFQATT and CDR2 SNEGSKA (reference sequence). DNA for the CDR3: TGCAGTGCTTCAATAGCGGGAGGGAACGGCGGGGAGCTGTTTTTT. Translated, it gives CSASIAGGNGGELFF.

J is TRBJ2-3 and V is TRBV18; D perhaps matches TRBD2 (6 bases). This CDR3 comprises 15 residues. The V and J ends lost 8 bases and 0 bases respectively, with 15 bases between them. CDR1 KGHSH and CDR2 LQKENI come from the germline V gene. As DNA, the CDR3 is TGTGCCAGCCCAGGCGGACTACCAAGCACAGATACGCAGTATTTT. Translating gives CASPGGLPSTDTQYF.

This clonotype showed up many times. The chain carries TRBV5-1 and TRBJ2-1; possibly TRBD1 for D (5 bases). Germline V gene data show CDR1 as SGHRS and CDR2 as YFSETQ. The V and J ends lost 3 bases and 5 bases respectively, with 12 bases between them. The CDR3 length is 14 residues. The CDR3 loop is CASSSLDSDNEQFF. CDR3 DNA: TGCGCCAGCAGCTCACTCGACAGCGACAATGAGCAGTTCTTC.